The 22 T cell receptor beta chains listed next were all sequenced from one sample in a study of T cell changes during pregnancy in multiple sclerosis. Method: immunoSEQ multiplex PCR; TCRdb's copy keeps in-frame clones and lacks some. The sample includes about 48,000 clones, 90% to 95% of them seen just once. The sequencing used CD4+ T cells from peripheral blood mononuclear cells, collected in the first trimester of pregnancy. Every receptor here comes from a female donor with multiple sclerosis, enrolled in a pregnancy study.

V and J are TRBV30 and TRBJ1-5; no reliable D call. V was shortened by 3 bases and J by 2 bases, with 8 bases between the two germline ends. CDR1 is GTSNPN, CDR2 SVGIG, per germline (reference sequence). This CDR3 is built from 13 residues. The CDR3 DNA reads TGTGCCTGGAGGATGGGAGGCAATCAGCCCCAGCATTTT. Residues: CAWRMGGNQPQHF. Using reference TRBV30 and TRBJ1-5 for the parts outside the CDR3, the full variable domain is SQTIHQWPATLVQPVGSPLSLECTVEGTSNPNLYWYRQAAGRGLQLLFYSVGIGQISSEVPQNLSASRPQDRQFILSSKKLLLSDSGFYLCAWRMGGNQPQHFGDGTRLSIL.

The rearrangement uses TRBV2 and TRBJ1-4; TRBD1 matches at 9 bases. The CDR3 spans 19 residues. Germline V gene lookup returns CDR1 SNHLY and CDR2 FYNNEI. The V gene end was trimmed by 7 bases and the J gene end by 0 bases; junction bases not matched to a gene: 15. The CDR3 DNA is TGTGCCAGCAACATCCCGGGACAGGGTATACCGGCAACTAATGAAAAACTGTTTTTT. As protein: CASNIPGQGIPATNEKLFF.

The V call is TRBV2, the J call TRBJ2-7; 9 positions match TRBD1. Trimming at V came to 6 bases and at J to 3 bases, leaving 3 bases not matched to a gene. CDR3 length: 13 residues. Germline-derived CDR1 and CDR2 are SNHLY and FYNNEI. Here the CDR3 reads CASRGTGIYEQYF. The CDR3 nucleotides are TGTGCCAGCAGAGGGACAGGGATCTACGAGCAGTACTTC.

The rearrangement links TRBV6-6 to TRBJ1-2; TRBD1 agrees at 7 bases. V lost 6 bases to trimming and J lost 5 bases; unmatched junction nucleotides: 0. CDR3 length: 11 residues. Germline CDR1 is MNHNY and CDR2 is SVGAGI (reference sequence). CDR3 sequence (DNA): TGTGCCAGCAGACAGGGGTATGGCTACACCTTC. It specifies CASRQGYGYTF.

The chain uses TRBV7-6 and TRBJ2-7; D is possibly TRBD1 (6 bases). The CDR3 covers 15 residues. Trimming removed 0 bases from V and 3 bases from J, with 12 bases in between. In germline, CDR1 is SGHVS, CDR2 FNYEAQ. The CDR3 sequence: CASSLAMDSGYEQYF. CDR3 DNA: TGTGCCAGCAGCTTAGCGATGGACAGCGGCTACGAGCAGTACTTC.

The table lists this clone with a count of one. This chain connects TRBV29-1 to TRBJ1-1, with no clear D. The CDR3 runs 14 residues. From germline, CDR1 is SQVTM and CDR2 ANQGSEA. V lost 6 bases, J lost 0 bases, and 14 bases lay in between. The CDR3 loop is CSVASRLVNTEAFF. CDR3 DNA sequence: TGCAGCGTAGCTAGTCGGCTAGTGAACACTGAAGCTTTCTTT.

The chain uses TRBV7-8 and TRBJ2-2; 9 bases are shared with TRBD2. The CDR3 totals 16 residues. J gave up 1 base and V 1 base, and 1 base lay outside the gene matches. Germline CDR1 reads SGHVS; CDR2 reads FQNEAQ. The CDR3 sequence is CASSLEAGGNTGELFF. The DNA for the CDR3 is TGTGCCAGCAGCTTAGAAGCGGGGGGGAACACCGGGGAGCTGTTTTTT.

CDR3 region: CATQSGGSYEQYF. The CDR3 coding sequence is TGTGCCACCCAAAGCGGGGGATCCTACGAGCAGTACTTC. This sequence joins TRBV6-6 and TRBJ2-7, with 8 bases that match TRBD2. Germline V gives CDR1 MNHNY, CDR2 SVGAGI (reference sequence). The CDR3 sequence is 13 residues long. V gave up 10 bases and J gave up 1 base; unmatched junction bases: 6.

The genes are TRBV6-1 and TRBJ1-1, with 9 nucleotides matching TRBD1. The V gene's germline CDR1 is MNHNS and CDR2 SASEGT. The CDR3 runs 16 residues. J gave up 0 bases and V 2 bases, and 4 bases lay outside the gene matches. For the CDR3, the DNA is TGTGCCAGCAGTGAACCCCGGGACAGGGTGAACACTGAAGCTTTCTTT. As protein: CASSEPRDRVNTEAFF.

The chain carries TRBV29-1 and TRBJ2-1; 7 bases fit TRBD1. Germline assignment: CDR1 SQVTM and CDR2 ANQGSEA. J lost 4 bases, V lost 6 bases, and 9 bases had no gene match. This CDR3 is 14 amino acids long. This chain's CDR3 is CSVLHRGLYNEQFF. The CDR3 bases are TGCAGCGTCCTGCACAGGGGTCTATACAATGAGCAGTTCTTC.

This chain uses TRBV7-9 with TRBJ2-1, with 8 bases lining up with TRBD2. Germline loops: CDR1 SEHNR, CDR2 FQNEAQ (reference sequence). Trimming removed 4 bases from V and 2 bases from J; junction bases left unmatched: 1. The CDR3 consists of 14 residues. CDR3 loop: CASSYSGAYNEQFF. DNA for the CDR3: TGTGCCAGCAGCTATAGCGGGGCCTACAATGAGCAGTTCTTC.

V gene TRBV6-1 combines with J gene TRBJ2-7; D is uncertain. This CDR3 is 13 amino acids long. Germline CDR1 reads MNHNS; CDR2 reads SASEGT. With 6 bases removed from V and 2 bases from J, the gap between germline ends came to 11 bases. DNA of the CDR3: TGTGCCAGCAGCCAGCGAACGACCTACGAGCAGTACTTC. Residues: CASSQRTTYEQYF.

This clone was counted once. The CDR3 region has the DNA TGTGCCAGCAGCGCATCTGCTGGGGAGGGAGGAAACACCATATATTTT. Residues: CASSASAGEGGNTIYF. This chain joins TRBV9 and TRBJ1-3; D ambiguous. Looked up from germline, CDR1 is SGDLS and CDR2 is YYNGEE. The V gene lost 3 bases and the J gene lost 4 bases, with 17 bases spanning the gap. There are 16 residues in the CDR3.

The chain has TRBV6-6 and TRBJ1-5; TRBD1 agrees at 11 bases. Germline V gives CDR1 MNHNY, CDR2 SVGAGI (reference sequence). This CDR3 is 15 amino acids long. Trimming at V came to 8 bases and at J to 5 bases, leaving 8 bases not matched to a gene. This CDR3 is CASGLPGQGDQPQHF. The CDR3 nucleotides read TGTGCCAGCGGTCTCCCGGGACAGGGGGATCAGCCCCAGCATTTT.

The chain has TRBV5-1 and TRBJ2-3; TRBD2 matches 11 bases. J was trimmed by 3 bases and V by 4 bases; bases with no gene match: 13. The CDR3 runs to 18 residues. Per germline, CDR1 SGHRS and CDR2 YFSETQ. As DNA, the CDR3 is TGCGCCAGCAGCCCTGGACTAGCGGGTCATACTCAAACAGATACGCAGTATTTT. This encodes CASSPGLAGHTQTDTQYF.

This clone was counted a single time. The rearrangement joins TRBV5-6 to TRBJ1-1, with D unresolved. CDR3 length: 13 residues. The ends were cut back, 0 bases at V and 11 bases at J, with 14 bases in the middle. Per the germline V gene, CDR1 is SGHDT and CDR2 is YYEEEE. The CDR3 DNA reads TGTGCCAGCAGCTTGGTAGGAGGGCATGCTGCTTTCTTT. This translates into CASSLVGGHAAFF.

V gene TRBV11-3 combines with J gene TRBJ1-1; D might be TRBD1 (6 bases). Trimming removed 5 bases from V and 6 bases from J, with 13 bases in between. The CDR3 length is 13 residues. Looked up from germline, CDR1 is SGHNT and CDR2 is YENEEA. The CDR3 reads CASSTDSWAEAFF. The DNA of the CDR3 is TGTGCCAGCAGCACGGACAGCTGGGCTGAAGCTTTCTTT.

This sequence joins TRBV5-4 and TRBJ2-7, with a weak D call TRBD1 (8 bases). This CDR3 has 15 residues. Trimming took off 5 bases at V and 2 bases at J, with 17 bases between the two ends. Germline lookup yields CDR1 SGHNT and CDR2 YYREEE (reference sequence). For the CDR3, the DNA is TGTGCCAGCAGGATCACAGGGGGGAGGGCCTACGAGCAGTACTTC. It codes for CASRITGGRAYEQYF.

The chain carries TRBV25-1 and TRBJ1-6, with TRBD1 matching over 8 bases. Germline trimming cut 3 bases from V and 15 bases from J; bases unmatched to any gene: 13. The CDR3 is 15 amino acids. Germline CDR1 reads MGHDK; CDR2 reads SYGVNS. The CDR3 is CASSDPRGQGRVLHF. DNA of the CDR3: TGTGCCAGCAGTGACCCTCGTGGACAGGGTAGAGTCCTCCACTTT.

This rearrangement joins TRBV6-1 to TRBJ2-5; possible D gene TRBD2, 5 bases. Trimming removed 6 bases at V and 8 bases at J, with 10 bases between. There are 11 residues in the CDR3. Germline V gives CDR1 MNHNS, CDR2 SASEGT. The DNA of the CDR3 is TGTGCCAGCAGGAGGCGGGTAACCCAGTACTTC. Translated: CASRRRVTQYF.

The chain has TRBV6-5 and TRBJ1-1; no clear D. Looked up from germline, CDR1 is MNHEY and CDR2 is SVGAGI. Trimming cost V 0 bases and J 1 base, with 6 bases left between them. The CDR3 has 14 residues. The CDR3 region has the DNA TGTGCCAGCAGTTACTCGCAGGCGAACACTGAAGCTTTCTTT. This translates into CASSYSQANTEAFF.

This clone showed up just once. The V and J genes are TRBV5-8 and TRBJ1-6; the D gene is possibly TRBD1 (6 bases). Deletions cut 4 bases from V and 9 bases from J, with 11 bases between. Germline V gives CDR1 SGHTS, CDR2 YDEGEE. The CDR3 runs to 13 residues. CDR3 bases: TGTGCCAGCAGCGTCAGGGGTAGTTCACCCCTCCACTTT. Encoded protein: CASSVRGSSPLHF.